These 6 T cell receptor beta chains were sequenced from one sample in a study of control samples from healthy donors and cancer patients. Libraries were prepared by immunoSEQ multiplex PCR; TCRdb keeps only in-frame clonotypes and omits some of them. The data show roughly 68,000 clones, with 75% to 85% seen just once and around 16% held by the top ten. Sequenced sample: blood. These receptors all come from a man in his 60s in good health.

This clone was found once. This sequence joins TRBV6-6 and TRBJ1-1; 8 bases map to TRBD1. J lost 11 bases, V lost 5 bases, and 4 bases had no gene match. CDR3 length: 11 residues. The germline V gene has CDR1 MNHNY and CDR2 SVGAGI (reference sequence). The chain's CDR3 is CASSPDRVAFF. The CDR3 DNA reads TGTGCCAGCAGTCCGGACAGGGTTGCTTTCTTT.

This chain links TRBV7-2 with TRBJ2-3; TRBD2 matches at 14 bases. CDR1 SGHTA and CDR2 FQGNSA come from the germline V gene. V shed 4 bases and J 6 bases; nucleotides not matched to a gene: 12. The CDR3 totals 18 residues. The DNA of the CDR3 is TGTGCCAGCAGCTCCCGATCCGGGACTAGCGGGAGACTGGATACGCAGTATTTT. Translation gives CASSSRSGTSGRLDTQYF.

The chain combines TRBV28 with TRBJ1-6; 9 nucleotides align to TRBD1. J gave up 8 bases and V 4 bases, and 6 bases lay outside the gene matches. The CDR3 sequence is 15 residues long. The germline CDR1 and CDR2 sequences are MDHEN and SYDVKM. CDR3 sequence reads: CASSSTGTGHSPLHF. CDR3 DNA: TGTGCCAGCAGTTCAACCGGGACAGGGCATTCACCCCTCCACTTT.

The rearrangement uses TRBV7-9 and TRBJ2-3, with D uncertain. Germline values: CDR1 SEHNR, CDR2 FQNEAQ (reference sequence). V was clipped by 6 bases and J by 2 bases, with 6 bases between them. The CDR3 totals 12 residues. The CDR3: CASRTPTDTQYF. The CDR3 nucleotides are TGTGCCAGCAGAACCCCCACAGATACGCAGTATTTT.

The V call is TRBV3-1 (or the pseudogene TRBV3-2), the J call TRBJ2-7; D is perhaps TRBD1 or TRBD2 (5 bases each). V shed 2 bases and J shed 2 bases, with 7 bases lying between them. Germline CDR1 reads LGHDT; CDR2 reads YNNKEL (reference sequence). The CDR3 is made up of 13 amino acids. CDR3 sequence: CASSQWGPYEQYF. The DNA for the CDR3 is TGTGCCAGCAGCCAATGGGGACCCTACGAGCAGTACTTC.

This rearrangement joins TRBV28 to TRBJ2-7; D remains unclear. V lost 8 bases and J 3 bases, leaving 14 bases between the germline ends. Germline CDR1 MDHEN, CDR2 SYDVKM. This CDR3 is built from 13 residues. The chain's CDR3 is CASAPFPRYEQYF. The CDR3 DNA reads TGTGCCAGCGCGCCTTTCCCCCGCTACGAGCAGTACTTC.